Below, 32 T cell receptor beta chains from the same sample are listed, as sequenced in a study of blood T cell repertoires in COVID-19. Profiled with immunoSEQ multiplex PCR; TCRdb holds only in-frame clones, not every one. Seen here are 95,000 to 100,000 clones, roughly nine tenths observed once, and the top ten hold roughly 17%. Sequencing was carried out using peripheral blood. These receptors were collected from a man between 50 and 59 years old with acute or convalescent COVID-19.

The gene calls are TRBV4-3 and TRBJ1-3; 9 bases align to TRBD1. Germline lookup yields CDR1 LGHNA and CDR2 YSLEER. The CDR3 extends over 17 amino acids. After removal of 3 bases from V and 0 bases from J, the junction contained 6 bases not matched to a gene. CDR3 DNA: TGCGCCAGCAGCCAGAGGGGGACAGGGAGCTCTGGAAACACCATATATTTT. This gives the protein CASSQRGTGSSGNTIYF.

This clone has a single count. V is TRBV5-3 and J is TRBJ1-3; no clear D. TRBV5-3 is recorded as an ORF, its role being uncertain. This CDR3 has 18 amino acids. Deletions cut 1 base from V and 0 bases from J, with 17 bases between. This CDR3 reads CARSLISGWRSSGNTIYF. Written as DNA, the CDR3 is TGTGCCAGAAGCTTGATCTCGGGTTGGAGAAGCTCTGGAAACACCATATATTTT.

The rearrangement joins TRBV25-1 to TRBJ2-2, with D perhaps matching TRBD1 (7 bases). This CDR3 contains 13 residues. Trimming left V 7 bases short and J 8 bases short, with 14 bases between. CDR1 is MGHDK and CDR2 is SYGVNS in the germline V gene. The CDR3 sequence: CASTTGEVGELFF. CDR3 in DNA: TGTGCCAGCACTACAGGGGAGGTGGGGGAGCTGTTTTTT. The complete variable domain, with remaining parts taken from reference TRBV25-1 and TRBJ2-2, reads EADIYQTPRYLVIGTGKKITLECSQTMGHDKMYWYQQDPGMELHLIHYSYGVNSTEKGDLSSESTVSRIRTEHFPLTLESARPSHTSQYLCASTTGEVGELFFGEGSRLTVL.

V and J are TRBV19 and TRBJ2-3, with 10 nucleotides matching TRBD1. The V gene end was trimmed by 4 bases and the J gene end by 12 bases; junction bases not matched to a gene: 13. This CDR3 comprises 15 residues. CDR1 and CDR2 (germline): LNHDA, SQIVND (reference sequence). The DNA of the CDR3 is TGTGCCAGTAGTACCGGAGGGACAGGGGCCCTTAGCCAGTATTTT. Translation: CASSTGGTGALSQYF.

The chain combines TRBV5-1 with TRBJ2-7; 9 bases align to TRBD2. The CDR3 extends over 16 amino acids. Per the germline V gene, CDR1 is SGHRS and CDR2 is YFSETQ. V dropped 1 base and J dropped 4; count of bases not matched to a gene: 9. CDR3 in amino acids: CASSLQSGGGAYEQYF. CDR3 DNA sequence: TGCGCCAGCAGCTTGCAAAGTGGCGGGGGGGCATACGAGCAGTACTTC. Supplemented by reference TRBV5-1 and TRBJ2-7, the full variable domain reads KAGVTQTPRYLIKTRGQQVTLSCSPISGHRSVSWYQQTPGQGLQFLFEYFSETQRNKGNFPGRFSGRQFSNSRSEMNVSTLELGDSALYLCASSLQSGGGAYEQYFGPGTRLTVT.

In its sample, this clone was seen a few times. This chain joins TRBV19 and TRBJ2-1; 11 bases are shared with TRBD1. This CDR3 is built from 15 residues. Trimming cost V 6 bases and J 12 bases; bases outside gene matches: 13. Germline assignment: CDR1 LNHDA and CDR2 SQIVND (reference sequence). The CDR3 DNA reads TGTGCCAGTAGAATGGCCGGGACAGGGGGATCAGGGCAGTTCTTC. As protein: CASRMAGTGGSGQFF.

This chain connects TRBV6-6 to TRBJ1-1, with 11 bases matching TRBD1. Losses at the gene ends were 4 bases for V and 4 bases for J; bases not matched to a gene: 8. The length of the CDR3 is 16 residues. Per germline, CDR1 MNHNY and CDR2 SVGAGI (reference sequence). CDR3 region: CASSSRTGGASTEAFF. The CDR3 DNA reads TGTGCCAGCAGTTCAAGGACAGGGGGCGCGAGCACTGAAGCTTTCTTT.

Here the CDR3 reads CASSQKQGLDGYTF. CDR3 DNA sequence: TGCGCCAGCAGCCAGAAACAGGGATTAGATGGCTACACCTTC. The chain employs TRBV4-1 and TRBJ1-2, with D perhaps matching TRBD1 (6 bases). Per germline, CDR1 MGHRA and CDR2 YSYEKL. CDR3 length: 14 amino acids. V lost 3 bases, J lost 6 bases, and 14 bases lay in between.

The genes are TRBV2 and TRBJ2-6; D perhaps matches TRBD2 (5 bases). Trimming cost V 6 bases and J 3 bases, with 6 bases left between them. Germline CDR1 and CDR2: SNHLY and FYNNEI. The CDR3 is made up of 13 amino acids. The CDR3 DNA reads TGTGCCAGCAGAGGAGGTGGGGCCAACGTCCTGACTTTC. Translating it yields CASRGGGANVLTF.

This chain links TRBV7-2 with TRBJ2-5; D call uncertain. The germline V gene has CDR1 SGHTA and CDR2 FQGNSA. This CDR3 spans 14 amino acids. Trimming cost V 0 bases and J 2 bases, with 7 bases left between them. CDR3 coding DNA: TGTGCCAGCAGCTTAGCGGGCAGACAAGAGACCCAGTACTTC. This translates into CASSLAGRQETQYF.

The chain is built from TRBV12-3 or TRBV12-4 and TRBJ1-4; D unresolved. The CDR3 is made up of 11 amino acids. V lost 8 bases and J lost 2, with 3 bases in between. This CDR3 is CASSTNEKLFF. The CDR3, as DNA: TGTGCCAGCTCGACTAATGAAAAACTGTTTTTT.

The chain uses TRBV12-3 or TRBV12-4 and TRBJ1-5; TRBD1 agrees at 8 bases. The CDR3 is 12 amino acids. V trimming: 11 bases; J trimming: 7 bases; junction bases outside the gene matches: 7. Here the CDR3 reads CASQGAGQPQHF. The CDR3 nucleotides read TGTGCCTCCCAGGGGGCAGGACAGCCCCAGCATTTT.

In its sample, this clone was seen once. In DNA, the CDR3 is TGTGCCAGCAGTGAGCAGGGCCCTGAGGGGGAGCTGTTTTTT. It yields the protein CASSEQGPEGELFF. The genes are TRBV6-1 and TRBJ2-2, with D maybe TRBD1 (5 bases). From germline, CDR1 is MNHNS and CDR2 SASEGT. The CDR3 sequence is 14 residues long. The V and J ends lost 3 bases and 8 bases respectively, with 13 bases between them.

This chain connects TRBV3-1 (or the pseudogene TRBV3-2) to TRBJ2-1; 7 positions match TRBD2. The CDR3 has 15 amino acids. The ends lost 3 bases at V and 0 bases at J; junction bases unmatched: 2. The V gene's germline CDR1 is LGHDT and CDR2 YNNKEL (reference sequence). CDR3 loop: CASSQRGSSYNEQFF. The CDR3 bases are TGTGCCAGCAGCCAGCGGGGGAGCTCCTACAATGAGCAGTTCTTC.

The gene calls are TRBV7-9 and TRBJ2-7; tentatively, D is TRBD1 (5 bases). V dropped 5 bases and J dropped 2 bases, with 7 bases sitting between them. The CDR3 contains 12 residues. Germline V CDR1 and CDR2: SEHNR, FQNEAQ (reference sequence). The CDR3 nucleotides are TGTGCCAGCAGCCCAGGGACCTACGAGCAGTACTTC. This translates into CASSPGTYEQYF.

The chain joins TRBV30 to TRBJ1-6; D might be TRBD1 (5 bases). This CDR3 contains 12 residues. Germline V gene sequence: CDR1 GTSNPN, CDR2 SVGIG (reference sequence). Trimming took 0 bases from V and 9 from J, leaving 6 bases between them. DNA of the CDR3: TGTGCCTGGAGTGTAAGGGGTTCACCCCTCCACTTT. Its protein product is CAWSVRGSPLHF.

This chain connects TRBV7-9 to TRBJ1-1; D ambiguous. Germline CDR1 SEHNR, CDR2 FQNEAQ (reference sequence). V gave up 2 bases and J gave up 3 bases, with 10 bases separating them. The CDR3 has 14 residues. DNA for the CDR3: TGTGCCAGCAGCTTATCGGCAGAGGACACTGAAGCTTTCTTT. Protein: CASSLSAEDTEAFF.

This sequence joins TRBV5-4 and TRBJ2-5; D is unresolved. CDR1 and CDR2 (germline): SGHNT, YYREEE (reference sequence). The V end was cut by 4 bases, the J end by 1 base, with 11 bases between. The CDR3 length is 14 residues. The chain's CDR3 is CASSHDKFQETQYF. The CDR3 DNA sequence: TGTGCCAGCAGCCACGACAAGTTCCAAGAGACCCAGTACTTC.

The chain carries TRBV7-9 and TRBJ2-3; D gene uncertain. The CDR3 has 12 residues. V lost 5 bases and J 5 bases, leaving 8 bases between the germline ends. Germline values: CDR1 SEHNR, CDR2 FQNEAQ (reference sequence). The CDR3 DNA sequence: TGTGCCAGCAGCGCACTCCGAGATACGCAGTATTTT. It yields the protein CASSALRDTQYF.

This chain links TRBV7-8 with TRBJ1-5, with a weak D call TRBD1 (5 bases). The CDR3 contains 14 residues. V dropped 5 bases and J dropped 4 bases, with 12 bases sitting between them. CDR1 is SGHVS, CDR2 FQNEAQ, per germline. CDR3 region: CASSPREANQPQHF. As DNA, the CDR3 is TGTGCCAGCAGCCCCAGGGAGGCAAATCAGCCCCAGCATTTT.

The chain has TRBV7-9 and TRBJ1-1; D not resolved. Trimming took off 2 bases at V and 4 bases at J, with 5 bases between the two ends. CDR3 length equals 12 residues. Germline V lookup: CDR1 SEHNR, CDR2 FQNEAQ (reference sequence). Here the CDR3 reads CASSLYSTEAFF. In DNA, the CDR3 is TGTGCCAGCAGCTTATACAGCACTGAAGCTTTCTTT. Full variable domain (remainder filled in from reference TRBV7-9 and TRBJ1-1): DTGVSQNPRHKITKRGQNVTFRCDPISEHNRLYWYRQTLGQGPEFLTYFQNEAQLEKSRLLSDRFSAERPKGSFSTLEIQRTEQGDSAMYLCASSLYSTEAFFGQGTRLTVV.

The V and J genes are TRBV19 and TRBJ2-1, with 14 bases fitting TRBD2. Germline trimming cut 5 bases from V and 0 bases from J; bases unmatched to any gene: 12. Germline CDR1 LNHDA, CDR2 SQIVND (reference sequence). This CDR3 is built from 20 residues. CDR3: CASSATGLAGVPSSYNEQFF. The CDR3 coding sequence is TGTGCCAGTAGTGCAACGGGACTAGCGGGGGTCCCGAGCTCCTACAATGAGCAGTTCTTC. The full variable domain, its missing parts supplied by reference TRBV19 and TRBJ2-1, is DGGITQSPKYLFRKEGQNVTLSCEQNLNHDAMYWYRQDPGQGLRLIYYSQIVNDFQKGDIAEGYSVSREKKESFPLTVTSAQKNPTAFYLCASSATGLAGVPSSYNEQFFGPGTRLTVL.

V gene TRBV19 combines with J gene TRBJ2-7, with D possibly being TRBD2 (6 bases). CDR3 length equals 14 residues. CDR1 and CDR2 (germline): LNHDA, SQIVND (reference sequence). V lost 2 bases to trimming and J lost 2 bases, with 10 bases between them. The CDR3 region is CASSISGGTYEQYF. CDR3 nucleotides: TGTGCCAGTAGTATATCCGGGGGAACCTACGAGCAGTACTTC.

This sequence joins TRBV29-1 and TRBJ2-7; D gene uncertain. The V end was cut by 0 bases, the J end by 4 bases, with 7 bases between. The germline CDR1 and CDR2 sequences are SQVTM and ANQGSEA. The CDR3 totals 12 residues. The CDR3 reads CSVEEVGYEQYF. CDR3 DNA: TGCAGCGTTGAAGAAGTCGGGTACGAGCAGTACTTC.

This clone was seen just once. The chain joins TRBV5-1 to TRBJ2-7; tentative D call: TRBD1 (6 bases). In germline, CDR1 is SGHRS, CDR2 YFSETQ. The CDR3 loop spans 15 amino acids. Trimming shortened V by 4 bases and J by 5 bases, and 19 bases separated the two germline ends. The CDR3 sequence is CASSAAVQGTHEQYF. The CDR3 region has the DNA TGCGCCAGCAGCGCGGCCGTACAGGGCACCCACGAGCAGTACTTC.

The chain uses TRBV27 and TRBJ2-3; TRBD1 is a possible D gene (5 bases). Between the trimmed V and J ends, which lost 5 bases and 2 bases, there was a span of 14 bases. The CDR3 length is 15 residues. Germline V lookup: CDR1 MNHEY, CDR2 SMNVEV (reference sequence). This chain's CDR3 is CASSKGQGFTDTQYF. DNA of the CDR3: TGTGCCAGCAGTAAGGGGCAGGGCTTCACAGATACGCAGTATTTT.

CDR3 loop: CASSQEGPKDTYEQYF. In DNA form, the CDR3 reads TGTGCCAGCAGCCAGGAGGGGCCTAAAGATACCTACGAGCAGTACTTC. The V call is TRBV3-1 (or the pseudogene TRBV3-2), the J call TRBJ2-7, with D possibly TRBD2 on 6 matching bases. CDR1 LGHDT and CDR2 YNNKEL come from the germline V gene (reference sequence). CDR3 length equals 16 residues. The germline V and J ends were trimmed by 3 bases and 2 bases, with 17 bases remaining between them.

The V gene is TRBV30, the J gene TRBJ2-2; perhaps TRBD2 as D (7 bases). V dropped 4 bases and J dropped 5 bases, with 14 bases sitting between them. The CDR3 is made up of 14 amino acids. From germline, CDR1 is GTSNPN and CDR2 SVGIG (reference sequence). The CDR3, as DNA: TGTGCCTGGACATCCGGGGGGCGAACCGGGGAGCTGTTTTTT. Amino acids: CAWTSGGRTGELFF.

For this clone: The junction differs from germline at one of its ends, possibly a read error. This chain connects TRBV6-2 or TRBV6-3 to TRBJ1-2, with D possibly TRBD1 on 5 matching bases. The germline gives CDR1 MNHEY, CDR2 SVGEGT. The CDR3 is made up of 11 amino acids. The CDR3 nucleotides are TGTGCCAGCAGTGACTCCATTCGGGGGACCTTC. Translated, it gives CASSDSIRGTF.

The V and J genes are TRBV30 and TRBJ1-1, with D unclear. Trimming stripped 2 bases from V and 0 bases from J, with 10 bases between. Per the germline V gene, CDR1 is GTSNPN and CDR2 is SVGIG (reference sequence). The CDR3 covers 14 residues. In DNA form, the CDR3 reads TGTGCCTGGAGTCGTGACTCTTTGAACACTGAAGCTTTCTTT. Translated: CAWSRDSLNTEAFF.

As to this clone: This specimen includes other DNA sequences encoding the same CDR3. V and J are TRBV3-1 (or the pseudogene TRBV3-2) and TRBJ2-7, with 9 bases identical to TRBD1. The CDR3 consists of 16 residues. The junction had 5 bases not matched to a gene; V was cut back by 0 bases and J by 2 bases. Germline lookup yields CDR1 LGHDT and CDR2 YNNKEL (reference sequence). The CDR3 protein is CASSQDGTGRPYEQYF. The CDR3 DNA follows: TGTGCCAGCAGCCAAGATGGGACAGGGAGGCCCTACGAGCAGTACTTC.

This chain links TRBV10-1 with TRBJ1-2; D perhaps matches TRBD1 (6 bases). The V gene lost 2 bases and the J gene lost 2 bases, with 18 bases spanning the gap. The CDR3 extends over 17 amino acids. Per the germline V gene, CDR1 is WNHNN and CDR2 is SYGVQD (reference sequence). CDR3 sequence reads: CASSEPGTRASNYGYTF. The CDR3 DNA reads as TGCGCCAGCAGTGAGCCAGGGACACGAGCTTCCAACTATGGCTACACCTTC.